Listed below are T cell receptor beta chains from one sample, sequenced in a study of T cells in Graves' hyperthyroidism and ophthalmopathy. Via MiXCR, TCRdb re-called the multiplex PCR reads, giving one row per CDR3 protein. The sample consists of approximately 370,000 distinct CDR3 sequences, roughly 17% of them appearing once. Sequencing was done on a sample of blood. These receptor sequences come from a woman aged 25 to 45 with Graves' hyperthyroidism that later progressed to Graves' ophthalmopathy. Both conserved end residues are trimmed from each CDR3. For some rows the clone size is stated as once, few or many, or as a class when expanded; others skip it.

few	TRBV10-3	AISATDRGQTVSYEQY
many	TRBV12-3/TRBV12-4	ASRSTGRATNYGYT
few	TRBV3-1	ASSQEGDRQETLRRETQY
NA	TRBV19	ASSKDGWNSPLH
few	TRBV25-1	ASSITGNYGYT
NA	TRBV7-6	ASSPWDRVGNEQF
few	TRBV6-1	ASRQGQGTANSPLH
NA	TRBV6-1	ASRRSTNTEAF
many	TRBV5-1	ASSLGGTGMGNEQY
many	TRBV27	ASSLGTGDVGTQY
few	TRBV7-9	ASSSPPGHPNTGELF
many	TRBV12-3/TRBV12-4	ASSGTGDLNTEAF
NA	TRBV4-3	ASSQVFEKLF
many	TRBV5-6	ASSFTGRRNYGYT
many	TRBV19	ASRRQGHVLPQH
once	TRBV29-1	SVCLGRGSSYNEQF
many	TRBV27	ASSSRTGSYEQY
NA	TRBV11-2	ASSPPGGRANEQF
NA	TRBV5-6	ASSSTGGKNTEAF
few	TRBV29-1	SVAGTEARYGYT
many	TRBV7-8	ASSLVSGLGGAADTQY
many	TRBV6-4	ASSDSGVLKLSVETQY
NA	TRBV11-2	ASSPGRGRTEAF
NA	TRBV28	ASSLAGTHYGYT
many	TRBV7-9	ASRPDRLENTEAF
NA	TRBV30	AWSVLSGGVKDTQY
many	TRBV19	ASKGLNSNTEAF
few	TRBV30	AWDGTGNEKLF
many	TRBV7-2	ASRPLATNTGELF
many	TRBV7-2	ASSLALNSNQPQH
NA	TRBV3-1	ASSQRDRGDEKLF
many	TRBV20-1	SASAGTSGYNEQF
many	TRBV6-1	ASSGPGGDQY
many	TRBV25-1	ASSDVDDGYT
many	TRBV2	ASDRQHTEAF
many	TRBV6-4	ASSEANTGELF
few	TRBV6-2/TRBV6-3	ASSISTGAYEQY
many	TRBV6-2/TRBV6-3	ASRDGTVSGNTIY
many	TRBV12-3/TRBV12-4	ASSPPGLAETQY
many	TRBV5-1	ASSLGQGVYSPLH
NA	TRBV9	ASSIGRAGGVETQY
few	TRBV27	ASRSIYRQHYEQY
NA	TRBV20-1	SARDLGSTQY
many	TRBV5-1	ASSLDRTDFTDTQY
once	TRBV4-1	ASSQGGQGSQPQH
NA	TRBV19	ASSMNRVQGYT
few	TRBV15	ATSRDRGLAEQETQY
many	TRBV5-1	ASSLEQEDEQY
many	TRBV20-1	SASFQADEQY